A single sample is the source of the 5 T cell receptor beta chains below, sequenced in a study of T cells in Graves' hyperthyroidism and ophthalmopathy. Using RNA transcripts as the source, TCR beta CDR3 regions were amplified. Initially, a first-round RT-PCR of the TCR CDR3 employed the HTBI primer set. TCRdb reanalysed the multiplex PCR reads using MiXCR and keeps one entry per CDR3 protein. The data contain about 210,000 distinct CDR3 sequences, 15% to 20% of them singletons. The material sequenced was blood. The source is a man aged 35-49 years with Graves' hyperthyroidism.

This clonotype was recorded at least ten times. V and J are TRBV11-2 and TRBJ2-5; perhaps TRBD2 as D (5 bases). Germline V gene lookup returns CDR1 SGHAT and CDR2 FQNNGV. V was cut by 11 bases and J by 3 bases, with 10 bases left in between. This CDR3 has 11 residues. This chain's CDR3 is CASSGKETQYF. In nucleotides, the CDR3 is TGTGCCTCATCGGGGAAAGAGACCCAGTACTTC.

The chain combines TRBV10-3 with TRBJ2-2, with TRBD2 as a possible D gene (6 bases). The length of the CDR3 is 16 residues. V was shortened by 7 bases and J by 0 bases, with 15 bases between the two germline ends. Germline values: CDR1 ENHRY, CDR2 SYGVKD. CDR3 sequence: CAIMRARGSNTGELFF. The DNA of the CDR3 is TGTGCCATCATGAGAGCTCGGGGGTCGAACACCGGGGAGCTGTTTTTT.

This clonotype showed up many times. V usage is TRBV12-3 or TRBV12-4 and J usage is TRBJ1-2; D may be TRBD1 (5 bases). Trimming removed 5 bases from V and 4 bases from J, with 17 bases in between. The CDR3 is 15 amino acids. CDR3 region: CASSHPGTIFYGYTF. As DNA, the CDR3 is TGTGCCAGCAGTCACCCCGGGACCATATTCTATGGCTACACCTTC.

The J gene is TRBJ2-2, the V gene TRBV7-3, with 7 bases matching TRBD1. CDR3 length: 17 amino acids. CDR1 and CDR2 (germline): SGHTA, FQGTGA. The V gene end was trimmed by 3 bases and the J gene end by 0 bases; junction bases not matched to a gene: 7. For the CDR3, the DNA is TGTGCCAGCAGCTTCCGGACCGGGACAGCGAACACCGGGGAGCTGTTTTTT. It is translated as CASSFRTGTANTGELFF.

CDR3 residues: CASSEGTGDNYGYTF. Here the CDR3 DNA reads TGTGCCAGCAGTGAAGGGACAGGAGACAACTATGGCTACACCTTC. This chain joins TRBV25-1 and TRBJ1-2; 8 positions match TRBD1. The CDR3 length is 15 residues. V was clipped by 2 bases and J by 2 bases; unmatched bases: 4. Germline V gives CDR1 MGHDK, CDR2 SYGVNS.